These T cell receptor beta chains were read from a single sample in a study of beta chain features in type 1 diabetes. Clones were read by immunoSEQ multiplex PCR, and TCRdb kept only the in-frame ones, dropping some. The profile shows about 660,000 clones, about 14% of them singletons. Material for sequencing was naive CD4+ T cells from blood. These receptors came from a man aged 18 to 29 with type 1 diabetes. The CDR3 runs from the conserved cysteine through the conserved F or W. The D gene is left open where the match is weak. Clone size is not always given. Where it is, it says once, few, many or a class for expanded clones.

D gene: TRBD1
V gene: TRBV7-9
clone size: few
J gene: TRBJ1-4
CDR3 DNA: TGTGCCAGCAGACAGGGGACGGGCGAAAAACTGTTTTTT
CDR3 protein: CASRQGTGEKLFF

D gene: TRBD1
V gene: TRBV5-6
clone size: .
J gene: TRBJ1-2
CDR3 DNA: TGTGCCAGCAGCCCGCTTTCGATTACGCTGACAGGGTTTGGCGGCTACACCTTC
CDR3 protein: CASSPLSITLTGFGGYTF

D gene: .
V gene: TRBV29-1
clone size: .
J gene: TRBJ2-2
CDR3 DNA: TGCAGCGCCTGGACAAACACGAACACCGGGGAGCTGTTTTTT
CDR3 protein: CSAWTNTNTGELFF

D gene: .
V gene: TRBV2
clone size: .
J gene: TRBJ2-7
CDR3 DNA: TGTGCCAGCACCCTCGGGGACGAGCAGTACTTC
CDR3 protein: CASTLGDEQYF

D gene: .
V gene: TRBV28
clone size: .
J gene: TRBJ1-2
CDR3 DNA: TGTGCCAGCAGTTTGGTAGGGTATGGCTACACCTTC
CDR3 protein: CASSLVGYGYTF

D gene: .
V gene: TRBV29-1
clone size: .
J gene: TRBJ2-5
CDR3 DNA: TGCAGCGTACACCAATTGCAGGGTAGAGAGACCCAGTACTTC
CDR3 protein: CSVHQLQGRETQYF

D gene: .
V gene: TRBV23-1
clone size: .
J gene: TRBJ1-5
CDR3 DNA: TGCGCCAGCAGTCAATCGAGACACGTTAATCAGCCCCAGCATTTT
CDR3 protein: CASSQSRHVNQPQHF

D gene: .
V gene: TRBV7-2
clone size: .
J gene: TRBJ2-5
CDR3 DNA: TGTGCCAGCAGCTGGACAGAAGAGACCCAGTACTTC
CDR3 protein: CASSWTEETQYF

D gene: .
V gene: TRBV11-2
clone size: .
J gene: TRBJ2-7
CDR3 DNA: TGTGCCAGCACCTCTAGTTGGCTAGGCTACGAGCAGTACTTC
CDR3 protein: CASTSSWLGYEQYF

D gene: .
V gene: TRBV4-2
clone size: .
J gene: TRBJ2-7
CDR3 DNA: TGTGCCAGCAGCCCTCGTGATCGGAGCTCCTACGAGCAGTACTTC
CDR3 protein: CASSPRDRSSYEQYF

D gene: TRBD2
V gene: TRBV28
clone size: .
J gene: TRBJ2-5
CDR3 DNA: TGTGCCAGCAGTTTAGAGACTAGCGAAGAGACCCAGTACTTC
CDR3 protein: CASSLETSEETQYF

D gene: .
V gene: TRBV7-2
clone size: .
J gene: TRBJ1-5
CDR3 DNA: TGTGCCAGCAGCTTACGTGGGCCCCATCAGCCCCAGCATTTT
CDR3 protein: CASSLRGPHQPQHF

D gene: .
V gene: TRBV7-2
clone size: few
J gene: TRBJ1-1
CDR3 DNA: TGTGCCAGCAGCTTACCTGGGAACACTGAAGCTTTCTTT
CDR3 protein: CASSLPGNTEAFF

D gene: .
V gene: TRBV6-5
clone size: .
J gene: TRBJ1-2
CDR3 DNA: TGTGCCAGCAGTTTTGACTTTGGAGTTGGCTACACCTTC
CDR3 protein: CASSFDFGVGYTF

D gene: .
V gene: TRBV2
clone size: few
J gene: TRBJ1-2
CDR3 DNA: TGTGCCAGCAGTGAAGCAGGGGATAATGGCTACACCTTC
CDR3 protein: CASSEAGDNGYTF

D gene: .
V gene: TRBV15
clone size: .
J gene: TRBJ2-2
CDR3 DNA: TGTGCCACCAGCAGAGATCAGGCAGGGAGAGACCGGGAGCTGTTTTTT
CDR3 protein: CATSRDQAGRDRELFF

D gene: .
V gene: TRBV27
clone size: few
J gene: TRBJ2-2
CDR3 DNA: TGTGCCAGCAGGGATCAGGCAGTAACCGGGGAGCTGTTTTTT
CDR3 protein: CASRDQAVTGELFF

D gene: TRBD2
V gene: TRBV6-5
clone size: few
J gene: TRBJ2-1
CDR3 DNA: TGTGCCAGCAGACCCCCTGGACTAGCGCCACAGTTCTTC
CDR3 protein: CASRPPGLAPQFF

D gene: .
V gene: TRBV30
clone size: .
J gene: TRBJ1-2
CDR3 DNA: TGTGCCTGGAGTCCACAGCACTATGGCTACACCTTC
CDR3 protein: CAWSPQHYGYTF

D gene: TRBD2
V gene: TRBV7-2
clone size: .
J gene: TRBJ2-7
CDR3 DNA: TGTGCCAGCAGCCCTAGGAGCGGGGGCGAGCAGTACTTC
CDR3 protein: CASSPRSGGEQYF

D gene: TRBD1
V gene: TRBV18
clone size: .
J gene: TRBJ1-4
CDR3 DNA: TGTGCCAGCTCACCACGACAGGGAGATGAAAAACTGTTTTTT
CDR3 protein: CASSPRQGDEKLFF

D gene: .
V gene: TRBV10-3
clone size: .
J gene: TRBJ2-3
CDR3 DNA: TGTGCCATCAGCTCCGGGACATCGGAAGATACGCAGTATTTT
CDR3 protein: CAISSGTSEDTQYF

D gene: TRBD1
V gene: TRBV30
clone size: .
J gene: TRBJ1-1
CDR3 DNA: TGTGCCTACCACAGGGGGACTGAAGCTTTCTTT
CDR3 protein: CAYHRGTEAFF

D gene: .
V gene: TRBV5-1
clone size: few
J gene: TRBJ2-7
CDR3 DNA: TGCGCCAGCAGCTTACTCGGGTACTACGAGCAGTACTTC
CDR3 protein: CASSLLGYYEQYF

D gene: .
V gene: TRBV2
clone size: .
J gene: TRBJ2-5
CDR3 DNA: TGTGCCAGCAGTGTGTACCATCCCCAGTACTTC
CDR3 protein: CASSVYHPQYF

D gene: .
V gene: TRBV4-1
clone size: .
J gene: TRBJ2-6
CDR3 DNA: TGCGCCAGCAGGGAGACTGGGGCCAACGTCCTGACTTTC
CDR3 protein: CASRETGANVLTF

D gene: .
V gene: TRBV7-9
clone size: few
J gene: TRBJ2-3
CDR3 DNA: TGTGCCAGCCCCCCCCAGGGTGTTGGCCCAGATACGCAGTATTTT
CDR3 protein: CASPPQGVGPDTQYF

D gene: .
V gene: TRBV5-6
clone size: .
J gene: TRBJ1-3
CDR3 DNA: TGTGCCAGCAGCTTGGCGCCCGGGTTCTCTGGAAACACCATATATTTT
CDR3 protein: CASSLAPGFSGNTIYF

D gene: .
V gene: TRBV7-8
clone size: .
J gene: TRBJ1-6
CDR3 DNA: TGTGCCAGCAGCTTAGCGCCGGGTATAAGGAATTATTCACCCCTCCACTTT
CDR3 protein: CASSLAPGIRNYSPLHF

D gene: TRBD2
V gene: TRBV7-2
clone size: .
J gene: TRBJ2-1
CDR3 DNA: TGTGCCAGCAGCCGTCTAGCGGCGTTGAGATACAATGAGCAGTTCTTC
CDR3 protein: CASSRLAALRYNEQFF

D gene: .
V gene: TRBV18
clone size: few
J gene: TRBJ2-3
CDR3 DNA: TGTGCCAGCTCACCCAGGACCGACGGCACAGATACGCAGTATTTT
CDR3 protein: CASSPRTDGTDTQYF

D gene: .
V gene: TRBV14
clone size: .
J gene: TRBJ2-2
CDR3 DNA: TGTGCCAGCAGCCAAGTTCTTCCGGGCACCGGGGAGCTGTTTTTT
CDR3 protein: CASSQVLPGTGELFF

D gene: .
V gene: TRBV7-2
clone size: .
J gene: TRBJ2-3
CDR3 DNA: TGTGCCAGCAGCTTAGCTAGGTCAGATACGCAGTATTTT
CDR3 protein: CASSLARSDTQYF

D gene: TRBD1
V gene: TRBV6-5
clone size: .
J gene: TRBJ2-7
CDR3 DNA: TGTGCCAGCAGTTATACAGCGGACAGGGACTACGAGCAGTACTTC
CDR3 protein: CASSYTADRDYEQYF

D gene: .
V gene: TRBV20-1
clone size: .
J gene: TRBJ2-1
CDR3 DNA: TGCAGTGCTAGGGGGGAAGTTGAGCAGTTCTTC
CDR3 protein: CSARGEVEQFF

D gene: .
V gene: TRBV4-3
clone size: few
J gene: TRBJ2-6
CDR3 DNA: TGCGCCAGCAGCCTTAAGGAGGCTGGGGCCAACGTCCTGACTTTC
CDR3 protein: CASSLKEAGANVLTF

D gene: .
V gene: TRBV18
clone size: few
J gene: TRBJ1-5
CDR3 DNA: TGTGCCAGCTCACCAGGTCTCGGCGGCCAGCCCCAGCATTTT
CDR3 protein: CASSPGLGGQPQHF

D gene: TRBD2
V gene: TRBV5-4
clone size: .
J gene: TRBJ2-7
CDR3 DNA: TGTGCCAGCAGCTTAGGACTAGCGGGGGGCTCCTACGAGCAGTACTTC
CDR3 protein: CASSLGLAGGSYEQYF

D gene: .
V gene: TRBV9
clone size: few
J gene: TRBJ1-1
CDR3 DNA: TGTGCCAGCAGCGTAGGCAGCACTTACACTGAAGCTTTCTTT
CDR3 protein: CASSVGSTYTEAFF

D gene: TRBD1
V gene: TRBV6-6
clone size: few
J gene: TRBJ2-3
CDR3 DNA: TGTGCCAGCACCCGGACAGGGGAAACAGATACGCAGTATTTT
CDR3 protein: CASTRTGETDTQYF

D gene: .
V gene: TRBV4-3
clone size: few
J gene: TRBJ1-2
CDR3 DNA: TGCGCCAGCAGCCAAGATAGAACCCTCTATGGCTACACCTTC
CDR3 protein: CASSQDRTLYGYTF

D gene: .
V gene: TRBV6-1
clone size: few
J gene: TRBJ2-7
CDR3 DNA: TGTGCCAGCAGTGAAGGGGGACCGTGGTACTTC
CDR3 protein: CASSEGGPWYF

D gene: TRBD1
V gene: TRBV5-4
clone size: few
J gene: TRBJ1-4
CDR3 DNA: TGTGCCAGCAGCTTGAACAGGGGGCCGAATGAAAAACTGTTTTTT
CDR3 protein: CASSLNRGPNEKLFF

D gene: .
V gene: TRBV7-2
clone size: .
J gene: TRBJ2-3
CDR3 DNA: TGTGCCAGCAGCGCCCCCGGGACCAGGGGCACAGATACGCAGTATTTT
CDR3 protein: CASSAPGTRGTDTQYF

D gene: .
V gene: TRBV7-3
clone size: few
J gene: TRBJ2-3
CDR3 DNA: TGTGCCAGCAGCGCCTCTCGGGCCGTGAGCACAGATACGCAGTATTTT
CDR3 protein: CASSASRAVSTDTQYF

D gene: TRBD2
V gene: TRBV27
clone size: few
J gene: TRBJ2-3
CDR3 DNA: TGTGCCAGCAGTTCCACGGAGACTAGCGGGAGGGCGATCCCCCAGTATTTT
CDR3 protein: CASSSTETSGRAIPQYF

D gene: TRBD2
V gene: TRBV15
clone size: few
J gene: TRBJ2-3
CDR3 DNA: TGTGCCACCAGCAGAGGCCCAGCGGGAGGCACAGATACGCAGTATTTT
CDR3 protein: CATSRGPAGGTDTQYF

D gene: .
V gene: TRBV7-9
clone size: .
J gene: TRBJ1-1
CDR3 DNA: TGTGCCAGCAGCTCCCACACTGAAGCTTTCTTT
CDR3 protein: CASSSHTEAFF

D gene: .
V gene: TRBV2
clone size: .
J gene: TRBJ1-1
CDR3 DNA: TGTGCCAGCAGCCACTTACAGGCTTTCTTT
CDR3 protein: CASSHLQAFF

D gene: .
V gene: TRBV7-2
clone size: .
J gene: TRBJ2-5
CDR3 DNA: TGTGCCAGCAGCTTAGCGCGTAATAGGGGAGAGACCCAGTACTTC
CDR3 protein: CASSLARNRGETQYF

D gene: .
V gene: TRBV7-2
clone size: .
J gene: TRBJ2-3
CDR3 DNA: TGTGCCAGCAGCTTGAGGACAGGGAGGGCAGATACGCAGTATTTT
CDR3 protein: CASSLRTGRADTQYF

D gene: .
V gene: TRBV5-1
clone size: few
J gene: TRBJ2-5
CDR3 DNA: TGCGCCAGCAGCTTGGATGGTAACCAAGAGACCCAGTACTTC
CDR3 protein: CASSLDGNQETQYF

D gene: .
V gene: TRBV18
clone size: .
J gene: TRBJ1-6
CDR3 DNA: TGTGCCAGCTCACCACAGATGGACAGCTCCTATAATTCACCCCTCCACTTT
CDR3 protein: CASSPQMDSSYNSPLHF

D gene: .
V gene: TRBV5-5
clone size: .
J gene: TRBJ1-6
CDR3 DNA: TGTGCCAGCAGCTTATTAATCCAGGATAATTCACCCCTCCACTTT
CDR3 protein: CASSLLIQDNSPLHF

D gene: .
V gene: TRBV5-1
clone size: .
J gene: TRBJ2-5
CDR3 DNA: TGCGCCAGCAGCTCCACGGACGGGGCAGAGACCCAGTACTTC
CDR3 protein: CASSSTDGAETQYF

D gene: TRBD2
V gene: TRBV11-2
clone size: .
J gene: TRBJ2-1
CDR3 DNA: TGTGCCAGCAGCCCAGGGACTAGCGGTTCCTACAATGAGCAGTTCTTC
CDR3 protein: CASSPGTSGSYNEQFF

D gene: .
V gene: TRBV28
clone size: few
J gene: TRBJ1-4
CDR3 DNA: TGTGCCAGCAGTCTGGCGACGGTTAATGAAAAACTGTTTTTT
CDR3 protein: CASSLATVNEKLFF

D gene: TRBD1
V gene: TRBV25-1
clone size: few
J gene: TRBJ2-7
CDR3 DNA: TGTGCCAGCAGTCCGGGACAGGGTTACGAGCAGTACTTC
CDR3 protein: CASSPGQGYEQYF

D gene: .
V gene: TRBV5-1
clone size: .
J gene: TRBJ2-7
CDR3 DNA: TGCGCCAGCAGCTTGTCGACGGGGGACGAGCAGTACTTC
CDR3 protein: CASSLSTGDEQYF

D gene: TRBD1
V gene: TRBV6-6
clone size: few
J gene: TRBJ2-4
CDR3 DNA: TGTGCCAGCACCACCACAGGGGTAGCCAAAAACATTCAGTACTTC
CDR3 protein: CASTTTGVAKNIQYF